A selection of T cell receptor beta chains follows, all from one sample in a study of patients and donors after allogeneic stem cell transplantation. TCRdb processed the RT-PCR reads anew with MiXCR; each CDR3 protein has one entry. The sample contains about a million distinct CDR3 sequences, 18% of which appear only once. Source material: blood, either unsorted or a sorted T cell fraction (not recorded which). The receptors come from a human donor who was either an allogeneic HSCT recipient or a stem cell or donor lymphocyte infusion donor (not recorded which). It is not recorded whose cells these are; they may come from a transplant donor. CDR3s include the opening cysteine and the closing phenylalanine or tryptophan. D genes are given only for firm matches. Rows give clone size only sometimes, using once, few, many, or a class for an expanded clone.

v_call,clone_size,d_call,j_call,cdr3_aa,cdr3_nt
TRBV7-6,-,TRBD1,TRBJ2-1,CASSLVGTGVKNEQFF,TGTGCCAGCAGCTTAGTTGGGACAGGGGTTAAGAATGAGCAGTTCTTC
TRBV27,-,TRBD1,TRBJ2-1,CASNPMDRPEPQFF,TGTGCCAGCAACCCCATGGACAGGCCAGAACCGCAGTTCTTC
TRBV13,-,-,TRBJ2-4,CASSLSGPKENIQYF,TGTGCCAGCAGCTTATCAGGACCGAAGGAAAACATTCAGTACTTC
TRBV11-1,-,TRBD1,TRBJ2-1,CASSFRTGIHTPSSYNEQFF,TGTGCCAGCAGCTTCCGGACAGGGATACATACCCCAAGCTCCTACAATGAGCAGTTCTTC
TRBV14,few,-,TRBJ2-7,CASSPRGGGEQYF,TGTGCCAGCAGCCCCAGAGGGGGAGGCGAGCAGTACTTC
TRBV5-5,few,-,TRBJ2-2,CASSIGLTLTNTGELFF,TGTGCCAGCAGCATCGGACTTACCTTAACGAACACCGGGGAGCTGTTTTTT
TRBV11-2,-,-,TRBJ1-1,CASSLDRWQLNTEAFF,TGTGCCAGCAGCTTAGATCGGTGGCAGCTTAACACTGAAGCTTTCTTT
TRBV6-5,few,-,TRBJ1-1,CASSRGGSEAFF,TGTGCCAGCAGTCGGGGTGGGTCTGAAGCTTTCTTT
TRBV5-1,few,-,TRBJ2-3,CASSSGTGFRKSTDTQYF,TGCGCCAGCAGCTCCGGCACAGGGTTTCGGAAGAGCACAGATACGCAGTATTTT
TRBV7-8,-,-,TRBJ1-5,CASSLVGAGNQPQHF,TGTGCCAGCAGCCTAGTAGGGGCCGGCAATCAGCCCCAGCATTTT
TRBV29-1,many,-,TRBJ2-2,CSGRRGTGELFF,TGCAGCGGCCGACGGGGCACCGGGGAGCTGTTTTTT
TRBV24-1,few,TRBD1,TRBJ1-3,CATSDRQGSGNTIYF,TGTGCCACCAGTGATCGACAGGGCTCTGGAAACACCATATATTTT
TRBV7-2,few,-,TRBJ1-5,CASSLGLGYNQPQHF,TGTGCCAGCAGCTTAGGCCTTGGGTACAATCAGCCCCAGCATTTT
TRBV20-1,-,-,TRBJ2-1,CSASDRQQGDNEQFF,TGCAGTGCTAGCGATCGGCAACAGGGCGACAATGAGCAGTTCTTC
TRBV4-2,few,TRBD2,TRBJ2-1,CASSQEWGLAGAENEQFF,TGTGCCAGCAGCCAAGAGTGGGGACTAGCGGGAGCAGAGAATGAGCAGTTCTTC
TRBV30,-,TRBD2,TRBJ2-5,CAWTAGGPGETQYF,TGTGCCTGGACAGCGGGAGGGCCCGGAGAGACCCAGTACTTC
TRBV6-1,-,TRBD2,TRBJ2-7,CASSDPGRASYEQYF,TGTGCCAGCAGTGATCCCGGGAGGGCCTCCTACGAGCAGTACTTC
TRBV30,few,-,TRBJ1-1,CAGLPEAFF,TGTGCCGGCCTACCTGAAGCTTTCTTT
TRBV30,-,-,TRBJ2-5,CAWSVDHSRKTQYF,TGTGCCTGGAGTGTGGACCATAGCCGCAAGACCCAGTACTTC
TRBV7-9,-,-,TRBJ2-1,CASSLPQRSGYNEQFF,TGTGCCAGCAGCTTGCCCCAAAGGTCGGGCTACAATGAGCAGTTCTTC
TRBV11-1,few,-,TRBJ2-3,CASSLAHRVSIPSTDTQYF,TGTGCCAGCAGCTTAGCGCACAGGGTCAGCATTCCTAGCACAGATACGCAGTATTTT
TRBV7-9,-,-,TRBJ2-5,CASSFIPWWGETQYF,TGTGCCAGCAGCTTTATCCCCTGGTGGGGGGAGACCCAGTACTTC
TRBV12-3/TRBV12-4,many,-,TRBJ2-7,CASTLGSGIGQYF,TGTGCCAGCACCCTTGGTTCCGGGATCGGGCAGTACTTC
TRBV9,-,-,TRBJ1-2,CASSAHTPGGGYTF,TGTGCCAGCAGCGCTCACACCCCCGGTGGTGGCTACACCTTC
TRBV27,few,-,TRBJ2-6,CASRGVSGANVLTF,TGTGCCAGCAGAGGAGTCTCTGGGGCCAACGTCCTGACTTTC
TRBV18,-,-,TRBJ2-7,CASSPLQDLYEQYF,TGTGCCAGCTCACCGTTGCAGGATCTCTACGAGCAGTACTTC
TRBV9,-,-,TRBJ1-1,CASSASTAGPTEAFF,TGTGCCAGCAGCGCTTCGACAGCCGGGCCCACTGAAGCTTTCTTT
TRBV4-3,-,TRBD2,TRBJ2-1,CASSQDRRGGTTYNEQFF,TGCGCCAGCAGCCAAGATCGCCGGGGGGGAACGACTTACAATGAGCAGTTCTTC
TRBV30,-,TRBD1,TRBJ2-3,CAWSVKGASTDTQYF,TGTGCCTGGAGTGTAAAGGGGGCTAGCACAGATACGCAGTATTTT